Shown below are 19 T cell receptor beta chains from a single sample sequenced in a study of regulatory T cells in long-lasting Graves disease. Time point described: newly diagnosed GD, antithyroid drugs for less than 3 months. RNA extracted from PBMCs served as the sequencing template. Investigators prepared the TCR beta libraries by applying iRepertoire HTBI primers and Arm-PCR of CDR3 regions. TCRdb processed the multiplex PCR reads anew with MiXCR; each CDR3 protein has one entry. The table lists about 420,000 distinct CDR3 sequences, roughly 15% of them singletons. This sample was also put to use in a study of T cells in Graves' hyperthyroidism and ophthalmopathy.

The specimen comprised peripheral blood mononuclear cells (PBMCs), sampled at new diagnosis, from a patient treated with antithyroid drugs. These receptors all stem from a young woman with Graves disease.

This clonotype has a single count. The junction differs from germline at one of its ends, possibly a read error. The chain carries TRBV7-3 and TRBJ2-3; TRBD1 matches 9 bases. The CDR3 is 15 amino acids. Germline assignment: CDR1 SGHTA and CDR2 FQGTGA. CDR3 nucleotide sequence: TGTGCCAGCAGCAGCCTGACAGGGGGGAAAGATACGCAGTATTTC. Translated, it gives CASSSLTGGKDTQYF. Combining the CDR3 with reference TRBV7-3 and TRBJ2-3 gives the whole variable domain GAGVSQTPSNKVTEKGKYVELRCDPISGHTALYWYRQSLGQGPEFLIYFQGTGAADDSGLPNDRFFAVRPEGSVSTLKIQRTERGDSAVYLCASSSLTGGKDTQYFGPGTRLTVL.

The V and J genes are TRBV5-4 and TRBJ2-3; no reliable D call. The CDR3 spans 13 residues. Germline lookup yields CDR1 SGHNT and CDR2 YYREEE (reference sequence). V was shortened by 0 bases and J by 3 bases, with 5 bases between the two germline ends. In nucleotides, the CDR3 is TGTGCCAGCAGCTTGGTCCAAACAGATACGCAGTATTTT. Amino acid sequence: CASSLVQTDTQYF.

The sample holds many counts of this clonotype. V is TRBV3-1 and J is TRBJ2-7; D not certain. Germline values: CDR1 LGHDT, CDR2 YNNKEL (reference sequence). The CDR3 extends over 14 amino acids. The V end was cut by 0 bases, the J end by 7 bases, with 13 bases between. As DNA, the CDR3 is TGTGCCAGCAGCCAAGAGGGTTCACTTTGGGAGCAGTACTTC. It translates to CASSQEGSLWEQYF.

On this clonotype: Its ends do not fully match the called genes, so a read error is possible. The rearrangement uses TRBV28 and TRBJ1-2, with 7 bases identical to TRBD1. Germline CDR1 reads MDHEN; CDR2 reads SYDVKM. The CDR3 is 16 residues long. CDR3 loop: CAGSLWFEDRNHGYTF. CDR3 bases: TGTGCCGGCAGTTTATGGTTCGAGGACAGGAATCATGGCTACACCTTC.

The chain carries TRBV30 and TRBJ2-2, with TRBD1 as a possible D gene (6 bases). V was trimmed by 8 bases and J by 0 bases, leaving 22 bases between them. In germline, CDR1 is GTSNPN, CDR2 SVGIG (reference sequence). The CDR3 loop spans 17 amino acids. The CDR3 loop reads CASSIFGTFANTGELFF. CDR3 DNA: TGTGCCAGTAGTATTTTTGGGACATTCGCGAACACCGGGGAGCTGTTTTTT.

The V and J genes are TRBV2 and TRBJ2-7; D unresolved. V lost 0 bases and J lost 3, with 6 bases in between. The CDR3 sequence is 13 residues long. Germline V lookup: CDR1 SNHLY, CDR2 FYNNEI. CDR3 loop: CASSEAPYYEQYF. CDR3 nucleotides: TGTGCCAGCAGTGAAGCACCTTACTACGAGCAGTACTTC.

This clonotype was picked up many times. This chain joins TRBV12-3 or TRBV12-4 and TRBJ2-2; unclear D gene. Trimming removed 0 bases at V and 13 bases at J, with 6 bases between. This CDR3 is 11 amino acids long. The CDR3 sequence is CASSLAGLLFF. CDR3 in DNA: TGTGCCAGCAGTTTAGCAGGGTTGCTGTTTTTT.

On this clonotype: The conserved phenylalanine or tryptophan normally closing the CDR3 is absent here, so this likely arose from a read error. The CDR3 DNA is TGTGCCAGCAGTTATCGGTCAGCAGCCTACAATGAGCAGTTCTCC. It codes for CASSYRSAAYNEQFS. This chain connects TRBV6-2 or TRBV6-3 to TRBJ2-1; D is uncertain. Trimming removed 3 bases from V and 2 bases from J, with 11 bases in between. This CDR3 is built from 15 residues. The V gene's germline CDR1 is MNHEY and CDR2 SVGEGT.

This clonotype was seen repeatedly, ten times or more. J is TRBJ2-1 and V is TRBV6-2 or TRBV6-3; 13 bases line up with TRBD2. This CDR3 is 17 amino acids long. CDR1 and CDR2 from the germline V gene are MNHEY and SVGEGT. Unmatched junction bases numbered 10, after V lost 4 bases and J lost 7 bases. The CDR3 sequence is CASSWTSGRMGVNEQFF. The CDR3, as DNA: TGTGCCAGCAGTTGGACTAGCGGGAGAATGGGGGTAAATGAGCAGTTCTTC.

This clonotype was detected ten times or more. The chain recombines TRBV3-1 with TRBJ2-1, with D maybe TRBD2 (6 bases). Germline V gives CDR1 LGHDT, CDR2 YNNKEL (reference sequence). CDR3 length equals 16 residues. V was shortened by 4 bases and J by 10 bases, with 23 bases between the two germline ends. The CDR3 reads CASSRIAALPSREQFF. In DNA, the CDR3 is TGTGCCAGCAGCCGGATAGCGGCACTCCCCTCGCGAGAGCAGTTCTTC.

The rearrangement joins TRBV10-1 to TRBJ2-1, with 8 bases matching TRBD2. The CDR3 runs to 16 residues. Germline V gene lookup returns CDR1 WNHNN and CDR2 SYGVQD (reference sequence). V shed 2 bases, J shed 9 bases, and the junction held 12 bases outside the gene matches. The chain's CDR3 is CASSEGSGSYDGEQFF. DNA for the CDR3: TGCGCCAGCAGTGAGGGGAGCGGGAGTTACGACGGTGAGCAGTTCTTC.

This clonotype was counted only a few times. The chain recombines TRBV18 with TRBJ2-7; D may be TRBD1 or TRBD2 (6 bases each). Germline V gene data show CDR1 as KGHSH and CDR2 as LQKENI. The CDR3 consists of 15 residues. V was shortened by 3 bases and J by 3 bases, with 15 bases between the two germline ends. The chain's CDR3 is CASSPTGLDYYEQYF. The CDR3 coding sequence is TGTGCCAGCTCACCGACAGGCCTGGACTACTACGAGCAGTACTTC.

As for this clonotype: This may stem from a read error, because a much larger clone lies one nucleotide away. The V and J genes are TRBV6-5 and TRBJ2-1; TRBD1 matches 11 bases. Germline V CDR1 and CDR2: MNHEY, SVGAGI. This CDR3 region has 12 residues. The CDR3 DNA reads TGTGCCAGCAGTTACGACGGGACAGGGGGGCTCTTC. Protein product: CASSYDGTGGLF.

This clonotype was observed at least ten times. V usage is TRBV29-1 and J usage is TRBJ2-6, with D possibly TRBD2 on 5 matching bases. The V gene lost 4 bases and the J gene lost 2 bases, with 24 bases spanning the gap. CDR3 length: 19 amino acids. Germline CDR1 reads SQVTM; CDR2 reads ANQGSEA. CDR3 loop: CSVVGLGELEVAGANVLTF. CDR3 sequence (DNA): TGCAGCGTTGTAGGGTTGGGAGAACTCGAAGTAGCTGGGGCCAACGTCCTGACTTTC. The full variable domain, its missing parts supplied by reference TRBV29-1 and TRBJ2-6, is SAVISQKPSRDICQRGTSLTIQCQVDSQVTMMFWYRQQPGQSLTLIATANQGSEATYESGFVIDKFPISRPNLTFSTLTVSNMSPEDSSIYLCSVVGLGELEVAGANVLTFGAGSRLTVL.

This clonotype was recorded many times. The chain uses TRBV11-2 and TRBJ1-1; D may be TRBD1 (5 bases). CDR3 length: 13 amino acids. The germline gives CDR1 SGHAT, CDR2 FQNNGV. The V end lost 7 bases, the J end lost 5 bases, and 14 bases lay between the germline ends. CDR3 protein: CASTLQVWTEAFF. CDR3 DNA sequence: TGTGCCAGCACACTACAGGTTTGGACTGAAGCTTTCTTT.

The rearrangement links TRBV6-1 to TRBJ2-2, with 7 bases identical to TRBD2. The CDR3 is made up of 15 amino acids. Germline V gene data show CDR1 as MNHNS and CDR2 as SASEGT. Trimming at V came to 6 bases and at J to 0 bases, leaving 4 bases not matched to a gene. Written as DNA, the CDR3 is TGTGCCAGCAGACAAACTAGCGCGAACACCGGGGAGCTGTTTTTT. Translation gives CASRQTSANTGELFF.

This chain uses TRBV28 with TRBJ2-1; 15 bases fit TRBD2. Germline CDR1 MDHEN, CDR2 SYDVKM. CDR3 size: 19 residues. Trimming cost V 2 bases and J 0 bases; bases outside gene matches: 5. Here the CDR3 reads CASSLGLAGGLSSYNEQFF. In nucleotides, the CDR3 is TGTGCCAGCAGTTTAGGACTAGCGGGAGGGCTCAGCTCCTACAATGAGCAGTTCTTC.

The V call is TRBV3-1, the J call TRBJ2-7; TRBD2 agrees at 13 bases. V lost 3 bases and J lost 6; bases outside the gene matches: 5. Germline-derived CDR1 and CDR2 are LGHDT and YNNKEL (reference sequence). The CDR3 consists of 15 residues. CDR3 region: CASSHRTSGSFEQYF. CDR3 in DNA: TGTGCCAGCAGCCACCGGACTAGCGGGAGTTTCGAGCAGTACTTC.

This clonotype was found a few times. The chain employs TRBV19 and TRBJ1-1; weak D call: TRBD1 (6 bases). The CDR3 has 15 residues. Germline V gene sequence: CDR1 LNHDA, CDR2 SQIVND (reference sequence). Trimming shortened V by 5 bases and J by 1 base, and 14 bases separated the two germline ends. This chain's CDR3 is CASSRGAMGNTEAFF. CDR3 coding DNA: TGTGCCAGTAGTCGGGGGGCCATGGGGAACACTGAAGCTTTCTTT.